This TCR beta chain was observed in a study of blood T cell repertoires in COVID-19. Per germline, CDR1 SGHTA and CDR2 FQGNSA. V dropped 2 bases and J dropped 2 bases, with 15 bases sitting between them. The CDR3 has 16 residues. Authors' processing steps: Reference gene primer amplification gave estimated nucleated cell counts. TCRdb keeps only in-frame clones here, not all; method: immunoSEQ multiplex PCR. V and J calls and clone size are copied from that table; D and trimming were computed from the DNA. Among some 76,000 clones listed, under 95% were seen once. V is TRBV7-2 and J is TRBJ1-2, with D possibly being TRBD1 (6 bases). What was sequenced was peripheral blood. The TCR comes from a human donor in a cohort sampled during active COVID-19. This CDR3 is CASSLRQAGTNYGYTF. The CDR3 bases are TGTGCCAGCAGCTTACGACAGGCCGGGACAAACTATGGCTACACCTTC.